This T cell receptor beta chain was recovered during a study of blood T cell repertoires in COVID-19. Study summary: PBMCs, B-cell-depleted T cells, or T cells were the source of the cDNA or gDNA that made up the material.

Donors in Cohort 3 who had recovered were those with two negative PCRs, healthcare professional clearance, or resolution of their symptoms. Germline assignment: CDR1 MNHEY and CDR2 SVGEGT. CDR3 length: 15 amino acids. Methods used by the authors: The authors estimated nucleated cell counts from reference gene primer amplification. Sequencing used immunoSEQ multiplex PCR; TCRdb keeps in-frame clones, though not all of them. That table is the source of V, J and clone size, and D and trimming were worked out from the DNA. The sample holds 200,000 to 250,000 clones, around 90% seen once. The rearrangement links TRBV6-2 or TRBV6-3 to TRBJ1-5, with D maybe TRBD1 (5 bases). The receptor was derived from a woman aged 25 to 39 who had recovered from COVID-19. The sample taken for sequencing was PBMCs or T cells enriched from blood (not recorded which). The CDR3: CATSIRGDGNQPQHF. The CDR3 DNA follows: TGTGCGACCAGCATAAGGGGCGACGGCAATCAGCCCCAGCATTTT.